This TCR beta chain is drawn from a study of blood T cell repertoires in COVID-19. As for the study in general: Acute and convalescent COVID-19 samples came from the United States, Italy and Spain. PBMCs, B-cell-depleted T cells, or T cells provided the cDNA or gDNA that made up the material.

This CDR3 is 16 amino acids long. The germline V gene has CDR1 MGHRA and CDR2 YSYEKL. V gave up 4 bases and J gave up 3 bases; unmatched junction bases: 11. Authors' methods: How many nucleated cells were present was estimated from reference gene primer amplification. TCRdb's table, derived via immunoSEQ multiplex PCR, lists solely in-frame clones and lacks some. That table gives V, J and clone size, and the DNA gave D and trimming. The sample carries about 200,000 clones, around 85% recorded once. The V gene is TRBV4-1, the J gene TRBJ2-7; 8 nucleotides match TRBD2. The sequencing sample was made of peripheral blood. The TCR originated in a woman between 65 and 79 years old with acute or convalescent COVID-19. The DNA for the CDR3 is TGCGCCAGCAGCCGAGAAGGGAGCGGGAGACTCTACGAGCAGTACTTC. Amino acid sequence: CASSREGSGRLYEQYF.